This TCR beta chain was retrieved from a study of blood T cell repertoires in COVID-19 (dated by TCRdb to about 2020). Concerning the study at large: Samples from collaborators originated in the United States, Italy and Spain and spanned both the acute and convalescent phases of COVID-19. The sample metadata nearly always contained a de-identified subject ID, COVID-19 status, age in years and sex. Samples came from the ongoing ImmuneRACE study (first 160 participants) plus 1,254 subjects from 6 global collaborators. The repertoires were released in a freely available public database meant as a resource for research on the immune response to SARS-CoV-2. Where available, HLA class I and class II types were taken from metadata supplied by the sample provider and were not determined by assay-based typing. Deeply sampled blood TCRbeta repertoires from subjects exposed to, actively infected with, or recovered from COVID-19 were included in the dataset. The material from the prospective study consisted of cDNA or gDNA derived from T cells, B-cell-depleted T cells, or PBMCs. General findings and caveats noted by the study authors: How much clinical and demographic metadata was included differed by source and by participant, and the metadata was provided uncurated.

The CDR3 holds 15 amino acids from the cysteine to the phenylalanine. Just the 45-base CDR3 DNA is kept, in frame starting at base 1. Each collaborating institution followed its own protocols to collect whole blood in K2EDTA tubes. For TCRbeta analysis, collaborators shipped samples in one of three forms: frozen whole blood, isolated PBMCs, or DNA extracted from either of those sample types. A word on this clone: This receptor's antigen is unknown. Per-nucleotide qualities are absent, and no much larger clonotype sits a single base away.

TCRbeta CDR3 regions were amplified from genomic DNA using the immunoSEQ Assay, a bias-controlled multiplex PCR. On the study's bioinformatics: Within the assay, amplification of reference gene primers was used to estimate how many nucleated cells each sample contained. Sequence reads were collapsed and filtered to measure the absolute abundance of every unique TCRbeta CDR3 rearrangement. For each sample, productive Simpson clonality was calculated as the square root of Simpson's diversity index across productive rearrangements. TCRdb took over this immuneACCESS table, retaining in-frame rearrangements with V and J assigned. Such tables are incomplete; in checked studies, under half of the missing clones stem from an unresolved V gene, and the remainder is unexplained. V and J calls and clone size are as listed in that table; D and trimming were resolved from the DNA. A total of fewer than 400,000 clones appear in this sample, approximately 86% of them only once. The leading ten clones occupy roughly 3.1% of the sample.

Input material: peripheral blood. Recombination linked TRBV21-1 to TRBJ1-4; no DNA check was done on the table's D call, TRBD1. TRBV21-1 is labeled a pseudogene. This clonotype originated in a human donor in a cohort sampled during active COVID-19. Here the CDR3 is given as CASSKVGTRNEKLFF. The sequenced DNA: TGTGCCAGCAGCAAAGTGGGGACACGGAATGAAAAACTGTTTTTT.